This T cell receptor (beta chain) was observed in a study of tissue T cells after allogeneic stem cell transplantation. Time point: mouse harvest day 14 after allogeneic transplant. Each mouse received 10^7 T-cell-depleted marrow cells plus 10^6 splenic CD5+ T cells by tail vein. B6 (H2b) cells into BALB/c (H2d) mice; tissues taken at day 7 or 14. This clone was seen only a few times. These gene names are mouse names. The CDR3 is cut off 1 residue early in the read; its end comes from the germline J gene. CDR3 sequences, V/J genes, frequencies and template counts came from survey-depth TCRbeta sequencing. This table comes from immunoSEQ multiplex PCR, and its TCRdb copy is limited to in-frame clones, with some not included. This sample has about 8,300 clones; about 37% occur once, and the top ten carry 3% to 4%. CDR3 length: 15 amino acids. In germline, CDR1 is SNHLY, CDR2 FYNGKV (reference sequence). Trimming cost V 2 bases and J 0 bases; bases outside gene matches: 3.

The clonotype originates from a female BALB/c mouse given C57BL/6 T cells with graft-versus-host disease after an allogeneic hematopoietic cell transplant. The rearrangement links TRBV3 to TRBJ2-7; 8 nucleotides align to TRBD2. The sample consisted of skin. The covered CDR3 bases are TGTGCCAGCAGCTTAAGGCTGGGGGGCTCCTATGAACAGTAC. Its protein product is CASSLRLGGSYEQY. The entire CDR3 protein is CASSLRLGGSYEQYF.